There are a few counts of the clone carrying this TCR beta chain. The target antigen is unknown. The sequencing template was cDNA reverse transcribed from extracted RNA. Repertoires were generated with immunoSEQ multiplex PCR, while TCRdb's copy carries only in-frame clones and drops some. This table holds around 80,000 clones, 51% found once. The sample is drawn from a study of CD8+ T cells in alopecia areata. Study-wide findings and caveats: Sequencing of scalp samples also captures resident alphabeta T cells of normal skin. Sharing of TCR sequences between patients (possibly for HLA-related reasons) was less clear than in mice.

Germline assignment: CDR1 SGHTA and CDR2 FQGNSA. Trimming shortened V by 5 bases and J by 4 bases, and 18 bases separated the two germline ends. The CDR3 runs 15 residues. Sampling of alopecia areata patients yielded lesional scalp punch biopsies as well as peripheral blood. CD4+ and CD8+ T cells were sorted from PBMCs stained for CD3, CD4 and CD8. Material for sequencing was NKG2D-high CD8+ T cells sorted from blood. The TCR originated in a human donor with alopecia areata. V gene TRBV7-2 combines with J gene TRBJ2-7; D gene uncertain. CDR3: CASSPGDWFGYEQYF. The CDR3 DNA sequence: TGTGCCAGCAGCCCTGGAGACTGGTTCGGGTACGAGCAGTACTTC.